Sequencing of this T cell receptor beta chain was carried out in a study of T cells in Graves' hyperthyroidism and ophthalmopathy. Hyperthyroidism in the patients, aged 18 to 65, was newly diagnosed and under 2 months in duration. Lactation, pregnancy, other autoimmune disease or uncontrolled infection excluded patients. Diagnoses were made from clinical symptoms, serum measures (thyroxine and TRAb), thyroid ultrasound and orbital computed tomography. The CDR3 regions of TCR beta were amplified from RNA transcripts. First-round RT-PCR targeting the TCR CDR3 was performed with the HTBI primer set. MiXCR, run by TCRdb on the multiplex PCR reads, gives a single entry per CDR3 protein. The profile shows 750,000 to 900,000 distinct CDR3 sequences, over 35% of them singletons. This CDR3 has 16 residues. Trimming at V came to 5 bases and at J to 1 base, leaving 5 bases not matched to a gene. Looked up from germline, CDR1 is SGDLS and CDR2 is YYNGEE.

The rearrangement joins TRBV9 to TRBJ2-5; 13 positions agree with TRBD2. This TCR was recovered from a man between 18 and 29 years old with Graves' hyperthyroidism. Sequencing was done on a sample of blood. The CDR3 DNA is TGTGCCAGCAGTTTCGGACTAGCGGGGGCCCAAGAGACCCAGTACTTC. It translates to CASSFGLAGAQETQYF.